A single sample gave rise to the 29 T cell receptor beta chains below, sequenced in a study of T cells expressing NK-cell markers. TCRdb reprocessed the 5' RACE reads, with one entry per CDR3 protein and no DNA. The sample is made up of about 140,000 distinct CDR3 sequences, and the top ten hold 12% of it. The sample taken for sequencing was blood T cells: a sorted CD56 or NKG2C T cell subset, CD4+ or CD8+ T cells, or bulk PBMC T cells (not recorded which). The origin of the receptors is a man younger than 30 in good health.

This chain links TRBV19 with TRBJ2-1; TCRdb proposes TRBD2, but this gene call is untestable without DNA. Per germline, CDR1 LNHDA and CDR2 SQIVND (reference sequence). There are 15 residues in the CDR3. The CDR3 here is CASSIGTSSYNEQFF.

The rearrangement joins TRBV7-9 to TRBJ2-2; checking the TCRdb D call of TRBD2 is not possible without DNA. The germline CDR1 and CDR2 sequences are SEHNR and FQNEAQ (reference sequence). This CDR3 is built from 16 residues. The CDR3 reads CASSFGTSGNTGELFF.

The chain couples TRBV4-1 to TRBJ2-1; TCRdb gives TRBD1 as the D gene, but with no DNA this cannot be confirmed. CDR3 size: 16 residues. Germline V gene lookup returns CDR1 MGHRA and CDR2 YSYEKL. The CDR3 region is CASSQSGTGNYNEQFF.

V and J are TRBV3-1 and TRBJ1-1. CDR1 is LGHDT and CDR2 is YNNKEL in the germline V gene (reference sequence). The CDR3 length is 13 residues. CDR3 loop: CASSQGLNTEAFF.

V and J are TRBV7-3 and TRBJ2-1; the TRBD2 assignment by TCRdb is unverifiable without DNA. This CDR3 contains 17 residues. CDR1 is SGHTA and CDR2 is FQGTGA in the germline V gene. The chain's CDR3 is CASSPDAGSGRGNEQFF.

This chain joins TRBV29-1 and TRBJ2-3; TCRdb outputs TRBD2, but without DNA this stays unchecked. From germline, CDR1 is SQVTM and CDR2 ANQGSEA. The CDR3 contains 14 residues. This chain's CDR3 is CSVEESGRLDTQYF.

The chain joins TRBV11-1 to TRBJ2-6; there is no DNA to check the TCRdb D call of TRBD1. This CDR3 is 18 amino acids long. Germline V gene lookup returns CDR1 SGHAT and CDR2 FQDESV (reference sequence). CDR3 sequence reads: CASSLFGTGVLGANVLTF.

The chain uses TRBV7-9 and TRBJ1-2. Germline V gives CDR1 SEHNR, CDR2 FQNEAQ (reference sequence). The CDR3 extends over 11 amino acids. The CDR3: CASSPFVGYTF.

The chain combines TRBV19 with TRBJ1-1; there is no DNA to check the TCRdb D call of TRBD1. CDR3 length: 14 residues. Germline V CDR1 and CDR2: LNHDA, SQIVND (reference sequence). The CDR3 spells CASTLQGGNTEAFF. The complete variable domain, with remaining parts taken from reference TRBV19 and TRBJ1-1, reads DGGITQSPKYLFRKEGQNVTLSCEQNLNHDAMYWYRQDPGQGLRLIYYSQIVNDFQKGDIAEGYSVSREKKESFPLTVTSAQKNPTAFYLCASTLQGGNTEAFFGQGTRLTVV.

The chain employs TRBV11-2 and TRBJ1-1; TCRdb picks TRBD1, but there is no DNA to check that call. The CDR3 contains 15 residues. CDR1 is SGHAT and CDR2 is FQNNGV in the germline V gene. The chain's CDR3 is CASSLGTGMNTEAFF.

The chain employs TRBV4-3 and TRBJ1-4. The germline V gene has CDR1 LGHNA and CDR2 YSLEER. This CDR3 is built from 17 residues. CDR3 residues: CASSQPNAGGTNEKLFF.

This sequence joins TRBV4-2 and TRBJ2-7; TCRdb picks TRBD2, but there is no DNA to check that call. CDR3 size: 15 residues. CDR1 is LGHNA, CDR2 YNFKEQ, per germline. The CDR3 loop reads CASSQTSGSSYEQYF.

The rearrangement uses TRBV19 and TRBJ2-5. From germline, CDR1 is LNHDA and CDR2 SQIVND (reference sequence). The CDR3 has 14 residues. The CDR3 protein is CASSIVVYQETQYF.

V usage is TRBV29-1 and J usage is TRBJ2-5; TCRdb picks TRBD1, but there is no DNA to check that call. Germline V lookup: CDR1 SQVTM, CDR2 ANQGSEA. CDR3 length: 15 amino acids. CDR3 protein: CSVDRGQGLQETQYF.

This chain links TRBV27 with TRBJ2-3; TCRdb names TRBD2, which stays unverified in the absence of DNA. The CDR3 consists of 17 residues. Germline V gene sequence: CDR1 MNHEY, CDR2 SMNVEV (reference sequence). Here the CDR3 reads CASSSTTLAGGPDTQYF.

The CDR3 sequence: CASSGELGETQYF. V gene TRBV19 combines with J gene TRBJ2-5. This CDR3 comprises 13 residues. Germline CDR1 and CDR2: LNHDA and SQIVND (reference sequence).

The chain employs TRBV7-9 and TRBJ2-1; TCRdb reports TRBD2, a call that lacks DNA to check it against. The germline V gene encodes CDR1 SEHNR and CDR2 FQNEAQ (reference sequence). CDR3 length equals 16 residues. CDR3 loop: CASSPPLAGASGEQFF.

V usage is TRBV5-1 and J usage is TRBJ1-4. CDR3 length equals 13 residues. From germline, CDR1 is SGHRS and CDR2 YFSETQ. CDR3 sequence: CASSLVSAEKLFF.

The gene calls are TRBV14 and TRBJ2-3. The germline V gene has CDR1 SGHDN and CDR2 FVKESK. CDR3 length: 14 amino acids. Here the CDR3 reads CASSQDSAADTQYF. Full variable domain (rest looked up from reference TRBV14 and TRBJ2-3): EAGVTQFPSHSVIEKGQTVTLRCDPISGHDNLYWYRRVMGKEIKFLLHFVKESKQDESGMPNNRFLAERTGGTYSTLKVQPAELEDSGVYFCASSQDSAADTQYFGPGTRLTVL.

The chain employs TRBV14 and TRBJ2-5. CDR1 is SGHDN and CDR2 is FVKESK in the germline V gene. The CDR3 runs to 11 residues. The CDR3 spells CASSQGPMADF.

V gene TRBV27 combines with J gene TRBJ2-1; TCRdb reports TRBD2, a call that lacks DNA to check it against. This CDR3 has 14 residues. CDR1 is MNHEY and CDR2 is SMNVEV in the germline V gene (reference sequence). CDR3 residues: CAISRLAGDNEQFF.

The chain uses TRBV20-1 and TRBJ2-1. The CDR3 has 16 amino acids. CDR1 is DFQATT, CDR2 SNEGSKA, per germline (reference sequence). CDR3 protein: CSARGVRGNSYNEQFF.

V is TRBV5-4 and J is TRBJ2-1. The germline CDR1 and CDR2 sequences are SGHNT and YYREEE (reference sequence). The CDR3 is made up of 13 amino acids. CDR3 sequence: CASSLEVDNEQFF.

The chain combines TRBV5-1 with TRBJ2-3; TCRdb calls TRBD1, which cannot be checked without DNA. The CDR3 is made up of 13 amino acids. Germline values: CDR1 SGHRS, CDR2 YFSETQ. This CDR3 reads CASRSLEADTQYF.

The genes are TRBV5-6 and TRBJ2-2; TCRdb calls TRBD1, which cannot be checked without DNA. From germline, CDR1 is SGHDT and CDR2 YYEEEE. This CDR3 is built from 16 residues. CDR3 in amino acids: CASSFEGVAVIGELFF.

This chain links TRBV3-1 with TRBJ2-3; lacking DNA, the TRBD1 call made by TCRdb goes unchecked. Per germline, CDR1 LGHDT and CDR2 YNNKEL (reference sequence). CDR3 length: 19 amino acids. The CDR3 reads CASSHGSPWAHISTDTQYF.

The chain is built from TRBV27 and TRBJ2-5; without DNA, the TCRdb call of TRBD1 cannot be checked. The CDR3 is 16 amino acids. Germline CDR1 and CDR2: MNHEY and SMNVEV (reference sequence). This CDR3 is CATFQGQPDPQETQYF.

The gene calls are TRBV2 and TRBJ2-1; TCRdb's assignment of TRBD2 cannot be checked, as there is no DNA. CDR1 and CDR2 (germline): SNHLY, FYNNEI. The CDR3 contains 15 residues. CDR3 in amino acids: CASKVGTSDYNEQFF.

V usage is TRBV7-2 and J usage is TRBJ2-2; TCRdb returns TRBD1, unconfirmable since there is no DNA. The germline V gene encodes CDR1 SGHTA and CDR2 FQGNSA. The CDR3 sequence is 19 residues long. The CDR3 reads CASSLANTRDRGGTGELFF.